This T cell receptor (beta chain) was captured by sequencing in a study of identical twins. MiXCR, applied by TCRdb to the 5' RACE reads, yields one record per CDR3 protein. The table includes 690,000 or so distinct CDR3 sequences, 8% to 9% detected once. With no exceptions, donors were healthy Caucasians. This clonotype was detected a few times. As yet, its antigen is unknown. The length of the CDR3 is 14 residues. The ends were cut back, 5 bases at V and 1 base at J, with 8 bases in the middle. Study-level points and caveats: Without tracking the same donors, conclusions rested on cross-sectional statistical analysis. For zero-insertion analyses, partial confounding could come from invariant MAIT and iNKT cells. Models underpredicted monozygotic twin sharing of out-of-frame TCR alpha.

The same data also went into a second study, on yellow fever vaccine responses in identical twins.

The clonotype originates from a woman under 30 in good health. The rearrangement joins TRBV12-3 or TRBV12-4 to TRBJ2-2; D remains unclear. Sequencing input: PBMCs. CDR3 nucleotides: TGTGCCAGCAGTCCGACGGAGAACACCGGGGAGCTGTTTTTT. Residues: CASSPTENTGELFF.